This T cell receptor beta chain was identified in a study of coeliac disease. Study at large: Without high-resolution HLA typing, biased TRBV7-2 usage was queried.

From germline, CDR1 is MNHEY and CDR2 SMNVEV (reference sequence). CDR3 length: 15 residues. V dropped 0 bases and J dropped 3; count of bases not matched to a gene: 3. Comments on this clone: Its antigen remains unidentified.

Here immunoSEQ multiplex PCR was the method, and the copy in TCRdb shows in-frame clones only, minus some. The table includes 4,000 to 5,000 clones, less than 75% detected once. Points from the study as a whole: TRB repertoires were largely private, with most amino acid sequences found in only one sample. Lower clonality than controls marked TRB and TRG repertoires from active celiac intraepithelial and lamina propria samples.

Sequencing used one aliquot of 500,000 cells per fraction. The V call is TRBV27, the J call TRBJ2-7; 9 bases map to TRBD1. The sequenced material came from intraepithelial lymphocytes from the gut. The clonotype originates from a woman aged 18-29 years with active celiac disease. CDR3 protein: CASSLSKTGGYEQYF. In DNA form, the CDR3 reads TGTGCCAGCAGTTTATCGAAGACAGGGGGCTACGAGCAGTACTTC.